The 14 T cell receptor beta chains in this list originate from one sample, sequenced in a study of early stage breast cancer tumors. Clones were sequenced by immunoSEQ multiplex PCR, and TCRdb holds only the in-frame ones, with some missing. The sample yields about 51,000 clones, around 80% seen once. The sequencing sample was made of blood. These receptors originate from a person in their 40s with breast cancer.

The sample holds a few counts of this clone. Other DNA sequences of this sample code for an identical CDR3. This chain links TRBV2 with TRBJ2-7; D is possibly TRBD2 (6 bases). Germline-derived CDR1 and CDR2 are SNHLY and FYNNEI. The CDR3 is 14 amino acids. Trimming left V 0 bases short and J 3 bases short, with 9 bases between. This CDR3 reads CASSEAGGSYEQYF. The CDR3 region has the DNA TGTGCCAGCAGTGAAGCGGGAGGAAGCTACGAGCAGTACTTC.

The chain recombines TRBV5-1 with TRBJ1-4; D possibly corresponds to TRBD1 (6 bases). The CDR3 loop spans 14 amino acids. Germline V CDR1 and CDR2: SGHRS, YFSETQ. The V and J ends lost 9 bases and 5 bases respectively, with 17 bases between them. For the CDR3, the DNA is TGCGCCACAACATCGGGACAACCAAATGAAAAACTGTTTTTT. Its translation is CATTSGQPNEKLFF.

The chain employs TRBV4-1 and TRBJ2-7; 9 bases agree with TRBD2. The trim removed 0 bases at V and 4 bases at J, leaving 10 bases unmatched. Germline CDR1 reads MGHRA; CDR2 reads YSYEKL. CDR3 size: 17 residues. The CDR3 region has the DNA TGCGCCAGCAGCCAAGATCTTGCTAGCGGGAAAATTTACGAGCAGTACTTC. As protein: CASSQDLASGKIYEQYF.

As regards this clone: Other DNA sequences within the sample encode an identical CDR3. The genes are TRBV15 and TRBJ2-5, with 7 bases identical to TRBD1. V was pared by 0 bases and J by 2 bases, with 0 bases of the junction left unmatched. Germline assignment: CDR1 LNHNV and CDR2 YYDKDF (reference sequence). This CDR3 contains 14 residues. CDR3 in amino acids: CATSRDRGQETQYF. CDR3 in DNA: TGTGCCACCAGCAGAGACAGGGGGCAAGAGACCCAGTACTTC.

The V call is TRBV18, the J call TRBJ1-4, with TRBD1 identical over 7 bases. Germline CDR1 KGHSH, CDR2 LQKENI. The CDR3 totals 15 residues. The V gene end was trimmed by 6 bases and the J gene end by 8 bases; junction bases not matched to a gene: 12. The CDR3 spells CASSRGGQRGEKLFF. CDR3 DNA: TGTGCCAGCTCCCGTGGGGGACAGAGGGGCGAAAAACTGTTTTTT.

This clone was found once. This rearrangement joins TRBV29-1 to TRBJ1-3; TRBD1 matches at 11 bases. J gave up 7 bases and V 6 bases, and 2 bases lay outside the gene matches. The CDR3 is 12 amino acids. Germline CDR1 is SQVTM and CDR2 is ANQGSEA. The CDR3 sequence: CSVGQGGNTIYF. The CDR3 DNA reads TGCAGCGTGGGACAGGGGGGGAACACCATATATTTT.

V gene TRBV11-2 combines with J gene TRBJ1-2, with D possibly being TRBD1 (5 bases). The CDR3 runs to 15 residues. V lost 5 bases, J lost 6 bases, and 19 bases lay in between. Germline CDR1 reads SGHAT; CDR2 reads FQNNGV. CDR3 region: CASSPRHRNTNGYTF. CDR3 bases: TGTGCCAGCAGCCCCAGGCACAGGAATACCAATGGCTACACCTTC.

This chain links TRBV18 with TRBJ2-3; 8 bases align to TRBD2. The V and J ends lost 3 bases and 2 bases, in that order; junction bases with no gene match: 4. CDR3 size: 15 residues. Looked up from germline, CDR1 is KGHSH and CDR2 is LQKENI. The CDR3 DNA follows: TGTGCCAGCTCACCCCGGGAGGGGTCCACAGATACGCAGTATTTT. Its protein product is CASSPREGSTDTQYF.

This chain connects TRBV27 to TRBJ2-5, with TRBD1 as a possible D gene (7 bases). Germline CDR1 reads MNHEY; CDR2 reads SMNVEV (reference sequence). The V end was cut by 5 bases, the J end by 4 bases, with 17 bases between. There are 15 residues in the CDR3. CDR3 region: CASSSLGGTAETQYF. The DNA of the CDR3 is TGTGCCAGCAGTAGCCTGGGCGGGACAGCAGAGACCCAGTACTTC.

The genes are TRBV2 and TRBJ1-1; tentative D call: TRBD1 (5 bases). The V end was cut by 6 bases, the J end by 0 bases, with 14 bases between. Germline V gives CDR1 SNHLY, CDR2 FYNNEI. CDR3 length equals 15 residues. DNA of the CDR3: TGTGCCAGCAGGGTCCGGGACCTCGTGAACACTGAAGCTTTCTTT. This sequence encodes CASRVRDLVNTEAFF.

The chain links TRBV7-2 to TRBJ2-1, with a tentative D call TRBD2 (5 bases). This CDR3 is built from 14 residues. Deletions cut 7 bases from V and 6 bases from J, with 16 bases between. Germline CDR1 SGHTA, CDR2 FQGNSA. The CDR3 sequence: CASTPTPGINEQFF. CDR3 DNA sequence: TGTGCCAGCACCCCCACGCCGGGAATCAATGAGCAGTTCTTC.

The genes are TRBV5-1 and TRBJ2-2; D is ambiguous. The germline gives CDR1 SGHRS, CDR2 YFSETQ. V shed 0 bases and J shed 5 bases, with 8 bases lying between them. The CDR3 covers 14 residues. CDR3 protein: CASSLEVMTGELFF. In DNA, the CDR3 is TGCGCCAGCAGCTTGGAAGTAATGACCGGGGAGCTGTTTTTT.

In DNA, the CDR3 is TGTGCCAGCAGCGCGACAGGGGGTTTTAACTATGGCTACACCTTC. This sequence encodes CASSATGGFNYGYTF. This sequence joins TRBV2 and TRBJ1-2; TRBD1 matches at 9 bases. The CDR3 is 15 amino acids. The germline V gene encodes CDR1 SNHLY and CDR2 FYNNEI. V was pared by 6 bases and J by 1 base, with 6 bases of the junction left unmatched.

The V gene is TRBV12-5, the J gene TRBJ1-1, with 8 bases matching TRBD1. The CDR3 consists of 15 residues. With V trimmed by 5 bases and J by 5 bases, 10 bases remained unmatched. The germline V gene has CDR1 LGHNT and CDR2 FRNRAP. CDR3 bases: TGTGCTAGTGGTCCTCCACAGGGGGAGAGGACTGAAGCTTTCTTT. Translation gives CASGPPQGERTEAFF.